The 8 T cell receptor beta chains below come from one sample, sequenced in a study of patients and donors after allogeneic stem cell transplantation (dated by TCRdb to the early 2020s). The library was generated by RT-PCR. Sequencing was carried out with a NextSeq 550. TCRdb applied fastp at Q25 and MiXCR to the public reads, then kept only in-frame beta chains. Every distinct CDR3 protein forms one entry, paired with its most common genes and DNA. The sample has about a million distinct CDR3 sequences on record, about a sixth of them singletons. Approximately 5.9% of the sample belongs to the ten largest clones. Sequenced material: blood, either unsorted or a sorted T cell fraction (not recorded which). These receptors all come from a human donor who was either an allogeneic HSCT recipient or a stem cell or donor lymphocyte infusion donor (not recorded which). It is not recorded whose cells these are; they may come from a transplant donor.

The chain joins TRBV20-1 to TRBJ1-4; D might be TRBD1 (5 bases). V was cut by 5 bases and J by 7 bases, with 17 bases left in between. The CDR3 is 14 residues long. Germline V gene data show CDR1 as DFQATT and CDR2 as SNEGSKA (reference sequence). CDR3 coding DNA: TGCAGTGCTCAGGCAGGGCCCGAGGGTGAAAAACTGTTTTTT. It yields the protein CSAQAGPEGEKLFF.

CDR3 bases: TGTGCCACCCAGCGGGAGTACGGCACAGATACGCAGTATTTT. The encoded protein is CATQREYGTDTQYF. The V and J genes are TRBV6-1 and TRBJ2-3, with 8 bases fitting TRBD2. Per the germline V gene, CDR1 is MNHNS and CDR2 is SASEGT. The junction had 7 bases not matched to a gene; V was cut back by 10 bases and J by 1 base. This CDR3 has 14 residues.

A few counts support this clonotype. The gene calls are TRBV7-9 and TRBJ2-1; D is ambiguous. The ends were cut back, 5 bases at V and 7 bases at J, with 9 bases in the middle. The CDR3 covers 12 residues. Per the germline V gene, CDR1 is SEHNR and CDR2 is FQNEAQ (reference sequence). CDR3 nucleotide sequence: TGTGCCAGCAGCGCCCTAGGAAATGAGCAGTTCTTC. It yields the protein CASSALGNEQFF.

The rearrangement uses TRBV7-6 and TRBJ2-1, with 8 bases lining up with TRBD1. The germline V gene encodes CDR1 SGHVS and CDR2 FNYEAQ. The CDR3 has 15 amino acids. Trimming cost V 5 bases and J 5 bases; bases outside gene matches: 8. DNA for the CDR3: TGTGCCAGCAGCGTACGTAGACAGGGGAACAATGAGCAGTTCTTC. It is translated as CASSVRRQGNNEQFF.

This clonotype was recorded a few times. CDR3 sequence (DNA): TGTGCCACCAGTGGGGGACTAGCGGGATACGGCTCCTACAATGAGCAGTTCTTC. Protein product: CATSGGLAGYGSYNEQFF. The chain is built from TRBV24-1 and TRBJ2-1; TRBD2 agrees at 13 bases. This CDR3 has 18 amino acids. Germline loops: CDR1 KGHDR, CDR2 SFDVKD. The J segment lost 0 bases and the V segment lost 5 bases, leaving 6 bases of the junction unmatched.

This rearrangement joins TRBV12-3 or TRBV12-4 to TRBJ2-7; D gene ambiguous. The CDR3 has 14 amino acids. Trimming pared 5 bases from V and 7 bases from J, leaving 18 bases between. The CDR3 sequence: CASSRPGLPREQYF. CDR3 nucleotides: TGTGCCAGCAGTAGGCCGGGCCTACCGCGGGAGCAGTACTTC.

The rearrangement joins TRBV24-1 to TRBJ2-1, with D perhaps TRBD1 or TRBD2 (5 bases each). Germline V CDR1 and CDR2: KGHDR, SFDVKD. Trimming cost V 5 bases and J 6 bases, with 16 bases left between them. The CDR3 runs to 15 residues. The CDR3 region is CATSARRDGPNEQFF. The CDR3 DNA reads as TGTGCCACCAGTGCTCGAAGGGACGGGCCCAATGAGCAGTTCTTC.

The DNA for the CDR3 is TGCGCCAGCAGCGACACGACAAAAGGGAGAAATTCACCCCTCCACTTT. Translating gives CASSDTTKGRNSPLHF. This chain links TRBV5-1 with TRBJ1-6; D unresolved. CDR1 and CDR2 (germline): SGHRS, YFSETQ. Trimming stripped 4 bases from V and 7 bases from J, with 18 bases between. CDR3 length: 16 amino acids.